This T cell receptor beta chain was identified during a study of blood T cell repertoires in COVID-19. V shed 10 bases and J shed 1 base, with 18 bases lying between them. CDR3 length equals 15 residues. Per germline, CDR1 LGHDT and CDR2 YNNKEL (reference sequence). Repertoires were generated with immunoSEQ multiplex PCR, while TCRdb's copy carries only in-frame clones and drops some. The sample records about 100,000 clones, around four fifths being singletons. Sequenced material: peripheral blood. The chain combines TRBV3-1 (or the pseudogene TRBV3-2) with TRBJ2-3; possible D gene TRBD2, 5 bases. The receptor's source is a man aged 70 or older with active or convalescent COVID-19. The CDR3 reads CATAPFTSRTDTQYF. CDR3 sequence (DNA): TGTGCCACCGCCCCCTTTACTAGTCGCACAGATACGCAGTATTTT.